Listed below are T cell receptor beta chains from one sample, sequenced in a study of T cell responses to AZD1222 COVID-19 vaccine. The repertoire was sequenced with immunoSEQ multiplex PCR; TCRdb's copy has only in-frame clones and lacks some. The sample yields some 190,000 clones, approximately 91% seen once. This specimen was peripheral blood, taken 28 days after the second AZD1222 dose. All receptors derive from an adult who received the AZD1222 COVID-19 vaccine. Both conserved end residues are part of each CDR3. D genes are given only for firm matches. Expanded clones are given a class, and other clones once, few, many or no size at all.

D gene	V gene	J gene	clone size	CDR3 DNA	CDR3 protein
TRBD1	TRBV7-2	TRBJ2-7	once	TGTGCCAGCAGCTTAAGGTTAGGGGGCTTAGACGAGCAGTACTTC	CASSLRLGGLDEQYF
NA	TRBV4-2	TRBJ1-1	NA	TGTGCCAGCAGCCCCCGGATAGAGGACACTGAAGCTTTCTTT	CASSPRIEDTEAFF
TRBD1	TRBV6-5	TRBJ1-6	NA	TGTGCCAGCAGTTGGGGACAGGGGTATAATTCACCCCTCCACTTT	CASSWGQGYNSPLHF
NA	TRBV2	TRBJ1-2	NA	TGTGCCAGCAGTGCTGACAATGGGAGGTATGGCTACACCTTC	CASSADNGRYGYTF
TRBD1	TRBV27	TRBJ2-1	once	TGTGCCAGCAGTTTCTCGCTGGGACAGGCAACTTACAATGAGCAGTTCTTC	CASSFSLGQATYNEQFF
TRBD1	TRBV4-1	TRBJ2-7	NA	TGCGCCAGCAGGGGACAGGGGACCGACGAGCAGTACTTC	CASRGQGTDEQYF
NA	TRBV11-2	TRBJ1-1	NA	TGTGCCAGCAGCCCCTACTGGGGGGGTACCGAAGCTTTCTTT	CASSPYWGGTEAFF
TRBD2	TRBV4-2	TRBJ2-5	NA	TGTGCCAGCAGCCAAGAGGGGGGCACTAGCGGGAGTAGAGAGACCCAGTACTTC	CASSQEGGTSGSRETQYF
TRBD1	TRBV18	TRBJ2-3	NA	TGTGCCAGCTCACCCGGGGACAGGAGGGATACGCAGTATTTT	CASSPGDRRDTQYF
NA	TRBV6-5	TRBJ2-5	NA	TGTGCCAGCAGTCGCACCGGGACCCTCGAGACCCAGTACTTC	CASSRTGTLETQYF
NA	TRBV4-2	TRBJ1-6	NA	TGTGCCAGCAGCCGGGAGGGACTTTTTAATTCACCCCTCCACTTT	CASSREGLFNSPLHF
NA	TRBV19	TRBJ1-6	once	TGTGCCAGTAGTTTGGGAATTCCCTATAATTCACCCCTCCACTTT	CASSLGIPYNSPLHF
NA	TRBV6-2/TRBV6-3	TRBJ2-7	NA	TGTGCCAGCAGTCCCCACAGGTCTACCTACGAGCAGTACTTC	CASSPHRSTYEQYF
NA	TRBV3-1/TRBV3-2	TRBJ1-6	NA	TGTGCCAGCAGCCAAGAGGGGCAGGGTAGTTCACCCCTCCACTTT	CASSQEGQGSSPLHF
TRBD1	TRBV7-9	TRBJ2-3	NA	TGTGCCAGCAGCTTTACCAGGGGGTCCGCTACGCAGTATTTT	CASSFTRGSATQYF
NA	TRBV6-5	TRBJ2-7	NA	TGTGCCAGCAGTTACCAAGGGGGGGGGACCTACGAGCAGTACTTC	CASSYQGGGTYEQYF
NA	TRBV5-1	TRBJ2-1	NA	TGCGCCAGCAGCTTGGCCGCGACTCTAAATGAGCAGTTCTTC	CASSLAATLNEQFF
NA	TRBV21-1	TRBJ1-5	NA	TGTGCCAGCCTGAGGGTAAGCAATCAGCCCCAGCATTTT	CASLRVSNQPQHF
TRBD2	TRBV19	TRBJ2-1	NA	TGTGCCAGTAGTAACCAGCGGGAGGTCGGTGAGCAGTTCTTC	CASSNQREVGEQFF
NA	TRBV30	TRBJ1-3	NA	TGTGCCTGGAGTCAATGGACTCTGAGCACCATATATTTT	CAWSQWTLSTIYF
NA	TRBV6-6	TRBJ1-4	NA	TGTGCCAGCAGGTGGGGAGAGTGGAGTGAAAAACTGTTTTTT	CASRWGEWSEKLFF
TRBD1	TRBV6-5	TRBJ1-1	NA	TGTGCCAGCAGTTACTCGATAACAGGGGTGAACACTGAAGCTTTCTTT	CASSYSITGVNTEAFF
NA	TRBV30	TRBJ2-1	once	TGTGCCTGTCCCAGCGGGGACAGCGATTACAATGAGCAGTTCTTC	CACPSGDSDYNEQFF
TRBD2	TRBV4-3	TRBJ2-3	once	TGCGCCAGCAGCCAAGGAAGTCAGCGGGGGGGGAAAGATACGCAGTATTTT	CASSQGSQRGGKDTQYF
TRBD1	TRBV3-1/TRBV3-2	TRBJ1-1	NA	TGTGCCAGCAGCCCGAATACAGGGGGTCGCGCTGAAGCTTTCTTT	CASSPNTGGRAEAFF
NA	TRBV18	TRBJ1-1	NA	TGTGCCAGCTCACCAGTGGAAACAGGAAACACTGAAGCTTTCTTT	CASSPVETGNTEAFF
NA	TRBV10-2	TRBJ1-1	NA	TGCGCCAGCAGTAAGTCAGGCGTAAGAAGCTCTGAAGCTTTCTTT	CASSKSGVRSSEAFF
NA	TRBV6-2/TRBV6-3	TRBJ2-7	NA	TGTGCCAGCAGTTACTCATCCGGGGTCGAGCAGTACTTC	CASSYSSGVEQYF
NA	TRBV11-3	TRBJ2-1	NA	TGTGCCAGCAGCTTAGACAGGGGTTTTTCCTACAATGAGCAGTTCTTC	CASSLDRGFSYNEQFF
NA	TRBV10-3	TRBJ1-2	NA	TGTGCCATCACGGGGGTTTACTATGGCTACACCTTC	CAITGVYYGYTF
NA	TRBV2	TRBJ1-4	NA	TGTGCCAGCAGCATACCAACAGCAACTAATGAAAAACTGTTTTTT	CASSIPTATNEKLFF
NA	TRBV6-6	TRBJ1-2	NA	TGTGCCAGCAGTTACTTTTTGTTAGCTAACTATGGCTACACCTTC	CASSYFLLANYGYTF
TRBD2	TRBV3-1/TRBV3-2	TRBJ2-1	NA	TGTGCCAGCAGCCTGCGACTAGCGGGGGCGGAGCAGTTCTTC	CASSLRLAGAEQFF
NA	TRBV28	TRBJ1-4	NA	TGTGCCAGCAGGTCAGACAGGAACGACGAAAAACTGTTTTTT	CASRSDRNDEKLFF
NA	TRBV18	TRBJ1-2	NA	TGTGCCAGCTCACGGGACGAGGGGTACGGTGGCTACACCTTC	CASSRDEGYGGYTF
TRBD2	TRBV7-3	TRBJ2-1	NA	TGTGCCAGCAGCCCCCCAGGCAGCGGGGGGGGCTTGTTCTTC	CASSPPGSGGGLFF
TRBD1	TRBV4-1	TRBJ2-7	NA	TGCGCCAGCAGCCAAGTCGCAGGGGGCTACGAGCAGTACTTC	CASSQVAGGYEQYF
TRBD1	TRBV5-1	TRBJ1-1	NA	TGCGCCAGCAGCTCAACCACAGGGGAGGCTTTCTTT	CASSSTTGEAFF
NA	TRBV11-2	TRBJ2-3	NA	TGTGCCAGCAGCTCCAATGGTCCCCCTAGCACAGATACGCAGTATTTT	CASSSNGPPSTDTQYF
NA	TRBV4-1	TRBJ1-2	NA	TGCGCCAGCAGCCGCCAAGAGTCCAGGGGTGATGACTATGGCTACACCTTC	CASSRQESRGDDYGYTF
TRBD1	TRBV28	TRBJ1-1	NA	TGTGCCACCGGGACAGGGGGCCGCACTGAAGCTTTCTTT	CATGTGGRTEAFF
TRBD2	TRBV6-1	TRBJ2-1	NA	TGTGCCAGCAGTGCGGAGGGTGGTAGCGGGAGATACAATGAGCAGTTCTTC	CASSAEGGSGRYNEQFF
NA	TRBV14	TRBJ2-7	NA	TGTGCCAGCAGCCAAGACGCGGGGGAGCAGTACTTC	CASSQDAGEQYF
NA	TRBV28	TRBJ1-2	NA	TGTGCCAGCGGGGCGCAGGCTCTCTATGGCTACACCTTC	CASGAQALYGYTF